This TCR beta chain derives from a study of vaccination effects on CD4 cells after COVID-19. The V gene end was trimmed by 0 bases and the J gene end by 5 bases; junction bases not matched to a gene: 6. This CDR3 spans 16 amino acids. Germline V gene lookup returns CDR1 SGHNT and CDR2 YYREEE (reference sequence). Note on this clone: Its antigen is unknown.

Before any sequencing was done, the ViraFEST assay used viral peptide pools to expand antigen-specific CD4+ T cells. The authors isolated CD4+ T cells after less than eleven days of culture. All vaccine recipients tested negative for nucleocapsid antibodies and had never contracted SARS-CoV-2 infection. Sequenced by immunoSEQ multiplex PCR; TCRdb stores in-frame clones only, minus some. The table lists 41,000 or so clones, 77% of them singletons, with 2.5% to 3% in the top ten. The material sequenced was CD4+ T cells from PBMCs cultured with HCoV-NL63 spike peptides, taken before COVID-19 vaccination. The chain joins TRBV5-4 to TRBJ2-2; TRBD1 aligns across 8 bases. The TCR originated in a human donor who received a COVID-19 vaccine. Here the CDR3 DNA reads TGTGCCAGCAGCTTGGATCCAGGGGGCCAGACCGGGGAGCTGTTTTTT. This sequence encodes CASSLDPGGQTGELFF.